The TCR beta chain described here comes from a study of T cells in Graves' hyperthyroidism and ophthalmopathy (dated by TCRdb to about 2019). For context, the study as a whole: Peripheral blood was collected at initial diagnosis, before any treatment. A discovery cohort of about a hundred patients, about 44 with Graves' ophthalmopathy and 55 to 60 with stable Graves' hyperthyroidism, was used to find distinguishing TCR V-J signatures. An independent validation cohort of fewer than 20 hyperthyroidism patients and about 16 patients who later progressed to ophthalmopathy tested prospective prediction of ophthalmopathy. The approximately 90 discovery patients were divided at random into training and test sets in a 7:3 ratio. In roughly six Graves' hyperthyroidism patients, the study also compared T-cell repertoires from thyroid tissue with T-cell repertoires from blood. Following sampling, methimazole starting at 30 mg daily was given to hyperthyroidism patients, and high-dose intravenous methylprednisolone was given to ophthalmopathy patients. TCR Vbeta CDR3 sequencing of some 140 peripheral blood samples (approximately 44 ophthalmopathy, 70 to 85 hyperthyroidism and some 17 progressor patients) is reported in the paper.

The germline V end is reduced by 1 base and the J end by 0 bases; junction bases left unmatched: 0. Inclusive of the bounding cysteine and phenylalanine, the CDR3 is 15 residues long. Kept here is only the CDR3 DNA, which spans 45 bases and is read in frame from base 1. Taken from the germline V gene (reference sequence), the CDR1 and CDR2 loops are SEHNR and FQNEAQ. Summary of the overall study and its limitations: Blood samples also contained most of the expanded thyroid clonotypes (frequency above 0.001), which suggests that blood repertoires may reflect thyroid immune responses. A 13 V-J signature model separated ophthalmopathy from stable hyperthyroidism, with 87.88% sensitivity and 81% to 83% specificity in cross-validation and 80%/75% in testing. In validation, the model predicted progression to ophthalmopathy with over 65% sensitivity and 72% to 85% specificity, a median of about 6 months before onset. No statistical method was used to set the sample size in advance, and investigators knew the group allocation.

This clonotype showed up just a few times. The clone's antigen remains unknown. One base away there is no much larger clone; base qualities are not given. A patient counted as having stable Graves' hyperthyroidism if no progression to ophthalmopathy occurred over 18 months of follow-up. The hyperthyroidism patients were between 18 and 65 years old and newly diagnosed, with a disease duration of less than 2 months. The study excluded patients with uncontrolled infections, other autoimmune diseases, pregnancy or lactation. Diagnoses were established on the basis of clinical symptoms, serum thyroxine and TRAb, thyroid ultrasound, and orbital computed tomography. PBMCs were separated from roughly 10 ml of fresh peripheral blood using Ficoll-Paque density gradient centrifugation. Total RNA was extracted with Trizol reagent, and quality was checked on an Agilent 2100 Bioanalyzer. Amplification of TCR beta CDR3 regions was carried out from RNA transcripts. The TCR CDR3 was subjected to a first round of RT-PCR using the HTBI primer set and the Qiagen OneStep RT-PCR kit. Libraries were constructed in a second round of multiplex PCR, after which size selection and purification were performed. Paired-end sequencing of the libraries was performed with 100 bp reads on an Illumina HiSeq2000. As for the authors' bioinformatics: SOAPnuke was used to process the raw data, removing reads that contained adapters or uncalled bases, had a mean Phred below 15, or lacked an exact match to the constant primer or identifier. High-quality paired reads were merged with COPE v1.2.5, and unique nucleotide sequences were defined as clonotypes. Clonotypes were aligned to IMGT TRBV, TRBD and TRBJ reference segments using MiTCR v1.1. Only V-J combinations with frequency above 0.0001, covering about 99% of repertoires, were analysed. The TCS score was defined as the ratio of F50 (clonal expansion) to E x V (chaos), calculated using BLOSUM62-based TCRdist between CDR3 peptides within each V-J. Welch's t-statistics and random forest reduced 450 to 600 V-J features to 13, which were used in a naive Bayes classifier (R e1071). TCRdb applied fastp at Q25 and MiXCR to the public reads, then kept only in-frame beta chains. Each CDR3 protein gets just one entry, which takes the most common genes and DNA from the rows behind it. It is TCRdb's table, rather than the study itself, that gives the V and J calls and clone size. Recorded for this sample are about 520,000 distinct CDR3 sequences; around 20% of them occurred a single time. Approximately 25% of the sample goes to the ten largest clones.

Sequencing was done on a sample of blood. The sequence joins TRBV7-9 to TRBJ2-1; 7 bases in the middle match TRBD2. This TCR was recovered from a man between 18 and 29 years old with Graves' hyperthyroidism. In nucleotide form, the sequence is TGTGCCAGCAGCTTAGGGGACTACTCCTACAATGAGCAGTTCTTC. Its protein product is CASSLGDYSYNEQFF.